This entry lists 20 T cell receptor beta chains sequenced from one sample in a study of T cell clones after liver transplantation. Only in-frame clones appear in the TCRdb table, and some are missing; sequencing was by immunoSEQ multiplex PCR. There are 85,000 to 110,000 clones in the sample; around four fifths occur only once, and approximately 3% lies in the top ten. Material: CD4+ T cells from blood, obtained around 48 months after liver transplant. Receptors originate from a human patient who received a liver transplant. Part of the T cell pool may stem from the graft donor.

V is TRBV19 and J is TRBJ1-3; unclear D gene. The CDR3 covers 13 residues. V shed 7 bases and J shed 0 bases, with 7 bases lying between them. The V gene's germline CDR1 is LNHDA and CDR2 SQIVND (reference sequence). CDR3 nucleotide sequence: TGTGCCAGTACCCGCGACTCTGGAAACACCATATATTTT. Amino acid sequence: CASTRDSGNTIYF.

This clone was detected once. The chain links TRBV6-6 to TRBJ1-3, with D maybe TRBD1 (6 bases). Germline CDR1 and CDR2: MNHNY and SVGAGI (reference sequence). The germline V and J ends were trimmed by 6 bases and 4 bases, with 16 bases remaining between them. The CDR3 loop spans 15 amino acids. CDR3 sequence (DNA): TGTGCCAGCAGAGAACAGGGCACGACGGGAAACACCATATATTTT. This sequence encodes CASREQGTTGNTIYF.

This chain links TRBV7-2 with TRBJ1-2; perhaps TRBD1 as D (5 bases). V gave up 5 bases and J gave up 0 bases, with 13 bases separating them. CDR3 length equals 15 residues. Germline-derived CDR1 and CDR2 are SGHTA and FQGNSA. The CDR3: CASSTTGHSNYGYTF. CDR3 DNA: TGTGCCAGCAGCACTACGGGGCATTCTAACTATGGCTACACCTTC.

This chain joins TRBV2 and TRBJ2-5; TRBD1 matches 7 bases. V shed 4 bases, J shed 5 bases, and the junction held 7 bases outside the gene matches. CDR1 is SNHLY, CDR2 FYNNEI, per germline. The CDR3 runs 14 residues. The CDR3 loop reads CASSALRGRETQYF. In nucleotides, the CDR3 is TGTGCCAGCAGTGCTCTGAGGGGGCGGGAGACCCAGTACTTC.

V is TRBV29-1 and J is TRBJ2-6; unclear D gene. The CDR3 is 13 amino acids. Trimming took 5 bases from V and 4 from J, leaving 9 bases between them. The germline CDR1 and CDR2 sequences are SQVTM and ANQGSEA. The CDR3 protein is CSVPGPGANVLTF. The CDR3 DNA reads TGCAGCGTTCCAGGCCCCGGGGCCAACGTCCTGACTTTC.

This chain connects TRBV6-6 to TRBJ1-2, with D unresolved. Trimming removed 11 bases at V and 1 base at J, with 8 bases between. Germline CDR1 reads MNHNY; CDR2 reads SVGAGI (reference sequence). The CDR3 is 11 amino acids. The DNA of the CDR3 is TGTGCCGCAGAGGGTAACTATGGCTACACCTTC. Translation gives CAAEGNYGYTF.

This chain uses TRBV2 with TRBJ2-6; D is possibly TRBD1 (6 bases). Looked up from germline, CDR1 is SNHLY and CDR2 is FYNNEI. The CDR3 loop spans 19 amino acids. The V end lost 6 bases, the J end lost 0 bases, and 21 bases lay between the germline ends. The DNA of the CDR3 is TGTGCCAGCAGGGTGGACAGACTTAATGGCTCCTCTGGGGCCAACGTCCTGACTTTC. It encodes CASRVDRLNGSSGANVLTF.

This chain links TRBV5-8 with TRBJ2-3, with D perhaps matching TRBD1 (6 bases). CDR3 length: 13 residues. Germline-derived CDR1 and CDR2 are SGHTS and YDEGEE. The V end lost 7 bases, the J end lost 2 bases, and 11 bases lay between the germline ends. The CDR3 loop is CASLGQITDTQYF. The CDR3 DNA follows: TGTGCCAGCCTTGGACAGATCACAGATACGCAGTATTTT. Variable domain in full (rest from reference TRBV5-8 and TRBJ2-3): EAGVTQSPTHLIKTRGQQATLRCSPISGHTSVYWYQQALGLGLQFLLWYDEGEERNRGNFPPRFSGRQFPNYSSELNVNALELEDSALYLCASLGQITDTQYFGPGTRLTVL.

The V call is TRBV6-5, the J call TRBJ2-7; the D is unclear. V lost 5 bases and J lost 9, with 20 bases in between. The CDR3 extends over 14 amino acids. Per the germline V gene, CDR1 is MNHEY and CDR2 is SVGAGI. CDR3 sequence reads: CASSDTITSGGQYF. The CDR3 coding sequence is TGTGCCAGCAGTGACACGATAACAAGTGGTGGGCAGTACTTC.

V usage is TRBV18 and J usage is TRBJ2-1; 10 bases align to TRBD2. The CDR3 has 15 residues. Germline lookup yields CDR1 KGHSH and CDR2 LQKENI. V shed 3 bases, J shed 4 bases, and the junction held 3 bases outside the gene matches. The chain's CDR3 is CASSPRTSGYNEQFF. CDR3 nucleotide sequence: TGTGCCAGCTCACCCCGGACTAGCGGTTACAATGAGCAGTTCTTC.

This clone was counted between two and nine times. This chain uses TRBV29-1 with TRBJ1-2; D unresolved. In germline, CDR1 is SQVTM, CDR2 ANQGSEA. The CDR3 has 12 residues. Trimming removed 4 bases at V and 0 bases at J, with 6 bases between. The CDR3 DNA reads as TGCAGCGTTGTCGTGGCTAACTATGGCTACACCTTC. Residues: CSVVVANYGYTF.

V usage is TRBV19 and J usage is TRBJ2-5, with D perhaps TRBD1 or TRBD2 (6 bases each). V lost 4 bases, J lost 5 bases, and 8 bases lay in between. The CDR3 sequence is 12 residues long. Germline CDR1 is LNHDA and CDR2 is SQIVND (reference sequence). The CDR3 sequence is CASSTGAETQYF. In nucleotides, the CDR3 is TGTGCCAGTAGTACGGGGGCCGAGACCCAGTACTTC.

The CDR3, as DNA: TGTGCCAGCAGCTTAGTCAGGTTTAGCAATCAGCCCCAGCATTTT. Translated: CASSLVRFSNQPQHF. The chain couples TRBV7-2 to TRBJ1-5, with D unclear. V shed 1 base and J shed 0 bases, with 7 bases lying between them. Germline V gene lookup returns CDR1 SGHTA and CDR2 FQGNSA. The CDR3 covers 15 residues.

V is TRBV4-1 and J is TRBJ2-1; 13 positions agree with TRBD2. The CDR3 runs 16 residues. Trimming at V came to 3 bases and at J to 4 bases, leaving 3 bases not matched to a gene. Germline CDR1 MGHRA, CDR2 YSYEKL. CDR3: CASSQGLAGTYNEQFF. CDR3 sequence (DNA): TGCGCCAGCAGCCAGGGACTAGCGGGGACTTACAATGAGCAGTTCTTC.

This clone turned up a few times. The gene calls are TRBV19 and TRBJ1-2, with a possible D match to TRBD1 (5 bases). The germline CDR1 and CDR2 sequences are LNHDA and SQIVND (reference sequence). CDR3 length: 15 residues. Trimming stripped 3 bases from V and 2 bases from J, with 13 bases between. The CDR3 protein is CASSITGRANYGYTF. CDR3 bases: TGTGCCAGTAGTATTACGGGACGGGCGAACTATGGCTACACCTTC.

This clone was counted a few times. This same CDR3 is encoded by further DNA sequences in the sample. The chain links TRBV28 to TRBJ1-1; 7 positions agree with TRBD1. V trimming: 6 bases; J trimming: 5 bases; junction bases outside the gene matches: 6. Germline CDR1 reads MDHEN; CDR2 reads SYDVKM. The CDR3 has 13 amino acids. The CDR3 sequence: CASRTGLGTEAFF. The CDR3 DNA reads as TGTGCCAGCAGGACAGGGTTGGGGACTGAAGCTTTCTTT. The variable domain in full, completed from reference TRBV28 and TRBJ1-1, reads DVKVTQSSRYLVKRTGEKVFLECVQDMDHENMFWYRQDPGLGLRLIYFSYDVKMKEKGDIPEGYSVSREKKERFSLILESASTNQTSMYLCASRTGLGTEAFFGQGTRLTVV.

This clone was seen a few times. This chain links TRBV7-9 with TRBJ1-5; 8 bases are shared with TRBD1. This CDR3 comprises 16 residues. V was pared by 4 bases and J by 4 bases, with 9 bases of the junction left unmatched. The germline gives CDR1 SEHNR, CDR2 FQNEAQ (reference sequence). The CDR3 DNA reads as TGTGCCAGCAGCTCAAACGACAGGGGTAGAAATCAGCCCCAGCATTTT. This codes for CASSSNDRGRNQPQHF. Using reference TRBV7-9 and TRBJ1-5 for the parts outside the CDR3, the full variable domain is DTGVSQNPRHKITKRGQNVTFRCDPISEHNRLYWYRQTLGQGPEFLTYFQNEAQLEKSRLLSDRFSAERPKGSFSTLEIQRTEQGDSAMYLCASSSNDRGRNQPQHFGDGTRLSIL.

This clone was picked up one time. The chain is built from TRBV5-1 and TRBJ2-3, with 9 bases fitting TRBD2. Looked up from germline, CDR1 is SGHRS and CDR2 is YFSETQ. The V segment lost 0 bases and the J segment 2 bases; nucleotides outside the gene matches: 7. This CDR3 is 17 amino acids long. CDR3 sequence reads: CASSLGGAGGFTDTQYF. CDR3 coding DNA: TGCGCCAGCAGCTTGGGTGGAGCGGGAGGTTTCACAGATACGCAGTATTTT.

The rearrangement links TRBV10-2 to TRBJ1-2; unclear D gene. The V end lost 6 bases, the J end lost 1 base, and 12 bases lay between the germline ends. Germline CDR1 and CDR2: WSHSY and SAAADI. This CDR3 has 14 residues. The DNA of the CDR3 is TGCGCCAGCAGAGAAGGACGGGGTAACTATGGCTACACCTTC. Translating gives CASREGRGNYGYTF.

This clone has a handful of counts. The rearrangement uses TRBV28 and TRBJ2-2; 10 bases are shared with TRBD2. V was pared by 4 bases and J by 5 bases, with 4 bases of the junction left unmatched. Germline CDR1 reads MDHEN; CDR2 reads SYDVKM. The CDR3 runs 15 residues. CDR3 coding DNA: TGTGCCAGCAGTTCCCCGGGACTAGCGACCGGGGAGCTGTTTTTT. The encoded protein is CASSSPGLATGELFF.